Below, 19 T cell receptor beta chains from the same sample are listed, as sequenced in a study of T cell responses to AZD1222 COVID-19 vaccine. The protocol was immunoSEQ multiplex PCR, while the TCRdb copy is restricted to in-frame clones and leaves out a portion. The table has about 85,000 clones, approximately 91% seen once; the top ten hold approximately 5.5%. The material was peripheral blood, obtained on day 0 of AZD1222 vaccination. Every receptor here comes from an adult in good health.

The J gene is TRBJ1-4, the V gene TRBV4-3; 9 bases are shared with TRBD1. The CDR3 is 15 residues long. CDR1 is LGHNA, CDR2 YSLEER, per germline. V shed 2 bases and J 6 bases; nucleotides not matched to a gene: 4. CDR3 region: CASSQNTGGDEKLFF. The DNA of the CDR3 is TGCGCCAGCAGCCAAAATACAGGGGGCGATGAAAAACTGTTTTTT.

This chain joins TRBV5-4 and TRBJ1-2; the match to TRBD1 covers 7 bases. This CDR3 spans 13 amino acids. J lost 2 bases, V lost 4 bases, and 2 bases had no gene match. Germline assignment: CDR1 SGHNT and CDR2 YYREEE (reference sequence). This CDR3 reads CASSRDSNYGYTF. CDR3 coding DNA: TGTGCCAGCAGCAGGGACAGCAACTATGGCTACACCTTC.

CDR3 in amino acids: CASSARGRVVGGYTF. The CDR3 DNA reads as TGTGCCAGCAGTGCTAGGGGGCGAGTTGTTGGAGGCTACACCTTC. The rearrangement links TRBV2 to TRBJ1-2; 7 nucleotides match TRBD1. The V and J ends lost 4 bases and 8 bases, in that order; junction bases with no gene match: 13. Germline values: CDR1 SNHLY, CDR2 FYNNEI. The CDR3 sequence is 15 residues long.

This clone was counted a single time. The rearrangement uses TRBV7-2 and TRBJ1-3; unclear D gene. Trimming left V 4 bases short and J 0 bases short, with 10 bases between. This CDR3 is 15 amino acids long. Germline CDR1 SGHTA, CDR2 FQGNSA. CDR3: CASSSQTISGNTIYF. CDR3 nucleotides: TGTGCCAGCAGCTCTCAGACGATCTCTGGAAACACCATATATTTT.

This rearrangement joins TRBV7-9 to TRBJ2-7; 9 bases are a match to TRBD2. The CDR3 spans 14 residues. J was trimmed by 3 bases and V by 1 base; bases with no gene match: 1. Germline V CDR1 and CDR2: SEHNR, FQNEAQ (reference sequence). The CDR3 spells CASSLVAGDYEQYF. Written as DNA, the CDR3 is TGTGCCAGCAGCTTAGTAGCGGGAGACTACGAGCAGTACTTC.

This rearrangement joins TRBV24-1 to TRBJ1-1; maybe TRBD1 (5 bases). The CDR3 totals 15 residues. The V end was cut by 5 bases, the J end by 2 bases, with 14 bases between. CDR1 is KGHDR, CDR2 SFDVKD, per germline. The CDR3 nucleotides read TGTGCCACCAGTGTGGGAGGTGGGGGAAACACTGAAGCTTTCTTT. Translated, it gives CATSVGGGGNTEAFF.

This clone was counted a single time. The CDR3 DNA sequence: TGTGCCAGCAGTGCCGGGAACAGTAATGAAAAACTGTTTTTT. This gives the protein CASSAGNSNEKLFF. The chain uses TRBV28 and TRBJ1-4; D is uncertain. Germline V gives CDR1 MDHEN, CDR2 SYDVKM. The CDR3 has 14 amino acids. V lost 5 bases and J lost 4, with 11 bases in between.

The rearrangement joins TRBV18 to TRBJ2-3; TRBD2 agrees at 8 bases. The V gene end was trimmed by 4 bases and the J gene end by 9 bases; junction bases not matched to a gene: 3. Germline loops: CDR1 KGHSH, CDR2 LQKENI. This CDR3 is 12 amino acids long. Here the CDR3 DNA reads TGTGCCAGCTCACTAAAGCGGGAGACGCAGTATTTT. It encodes CASSLKRETQYF. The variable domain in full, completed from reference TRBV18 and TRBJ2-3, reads NAGVMQNPRHLVRRRGQEARLRCSPMKGHSHVYWYRQLPEEGLKFMVYLQKENIIDESGMPKERFSAEFPKEGPSILRIQQVVRGDSAAYFCASSLKRETQYFGPGTRLTVL.

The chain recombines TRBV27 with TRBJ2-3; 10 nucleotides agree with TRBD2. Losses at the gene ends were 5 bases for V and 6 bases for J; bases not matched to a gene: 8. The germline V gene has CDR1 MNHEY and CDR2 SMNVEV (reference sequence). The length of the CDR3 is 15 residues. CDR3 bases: TGTGCCAGCAGTCGTCTAGCGGGAGCGTTGGATACGCAGTATTTT. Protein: CASSRLAGALDTQYF.

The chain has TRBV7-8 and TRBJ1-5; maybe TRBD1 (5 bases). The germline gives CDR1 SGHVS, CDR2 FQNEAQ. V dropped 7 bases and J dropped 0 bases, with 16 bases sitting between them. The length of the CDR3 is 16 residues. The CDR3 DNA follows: TGTGCCAGCACCCGACAGACAGCCTATAGCAATCAGCCCCAGCATTTT. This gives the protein CASTRQTAYSNQPQHF.

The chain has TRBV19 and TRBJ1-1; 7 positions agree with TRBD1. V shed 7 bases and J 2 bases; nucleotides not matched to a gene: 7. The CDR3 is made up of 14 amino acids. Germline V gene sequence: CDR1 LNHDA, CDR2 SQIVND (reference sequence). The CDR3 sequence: CASKKGQPNTEAFF. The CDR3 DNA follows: TGTGCCAGTAAAAAGGGACAGCCAAACACTGAAGCTTTCTTT.

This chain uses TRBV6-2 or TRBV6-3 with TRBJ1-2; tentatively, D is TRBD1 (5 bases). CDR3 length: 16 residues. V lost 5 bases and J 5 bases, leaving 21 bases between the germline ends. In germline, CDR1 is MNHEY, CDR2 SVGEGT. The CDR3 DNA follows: TGTGCCAGCAGTCCCCGGGACTTCCGGGACGTGTATGGCTACACCTTC. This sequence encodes CASSPRDFRDVYGYTF.

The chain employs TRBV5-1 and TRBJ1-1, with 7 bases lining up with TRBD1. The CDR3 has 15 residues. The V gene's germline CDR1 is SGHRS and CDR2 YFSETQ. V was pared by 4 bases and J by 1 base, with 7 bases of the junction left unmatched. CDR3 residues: CASSDPGQTNTEAFF. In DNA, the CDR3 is TGCGCCAGCAGCGACCCGGGACAGACGAACACTGAAGCTTTCTTT.

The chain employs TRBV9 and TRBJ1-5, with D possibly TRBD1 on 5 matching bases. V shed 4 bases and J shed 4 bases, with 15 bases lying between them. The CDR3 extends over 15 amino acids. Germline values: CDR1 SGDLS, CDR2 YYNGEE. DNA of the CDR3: TGTGCCAGCAGCCCTCGTAGCGGGGGAAATCAGCCCCAGCATTTT. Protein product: CASSPRSGGNQPQHF.

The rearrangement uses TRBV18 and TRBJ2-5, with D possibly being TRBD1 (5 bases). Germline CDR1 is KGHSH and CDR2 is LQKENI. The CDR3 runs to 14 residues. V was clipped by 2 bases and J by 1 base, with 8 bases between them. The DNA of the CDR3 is TGTGCCAGCTCACCATTAAGGGGCCAAGAGACCCAGTACTTC. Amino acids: CASSPLRGQETQYF.

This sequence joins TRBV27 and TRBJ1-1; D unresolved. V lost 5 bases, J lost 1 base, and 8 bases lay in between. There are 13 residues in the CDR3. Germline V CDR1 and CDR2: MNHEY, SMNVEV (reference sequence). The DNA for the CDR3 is TGTGCCAGCAGTATTACAGCGAACACTGAAGCTTTCTTT. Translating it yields CASSITANTEAFF.

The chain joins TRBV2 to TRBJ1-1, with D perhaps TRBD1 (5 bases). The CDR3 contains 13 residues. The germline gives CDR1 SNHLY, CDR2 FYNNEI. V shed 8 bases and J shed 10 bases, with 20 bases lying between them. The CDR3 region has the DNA TGTGCCAGCCCGACGGGGGGAGCGCGTGGAGCTTTCTTT. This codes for CASPTGGARGAFF.

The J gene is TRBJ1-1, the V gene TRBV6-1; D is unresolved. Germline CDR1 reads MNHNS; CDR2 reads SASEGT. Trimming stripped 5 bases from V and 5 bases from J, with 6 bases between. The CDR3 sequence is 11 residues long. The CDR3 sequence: CASSYTTEAFF. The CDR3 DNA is TGTGCCAGCAGTTACACGACTGAAGCTTTCTTT.

Here the CDR3 DNA reads TGTGCCAGCTCAGGGGGCAATCAGCCCCAGCATTTT. Protein sequence: CASSGGNQPQHF. The rearrangement links TRBV12-3 or TRBV12-4 to TRBJ1-5; D is perhaps TRBD1 (6 bases). This CDR3 has 12 amino acids. The ends were cut back, 8 bases at V and 2 bases at J, with 7 bases in the middle.